This T cell receptor (beta chain) was observed in a study of graft-versus-host responses after intestinal transplantation. Study information: Transplants were multivisceral, liver-intestinal, or isolated intestinal.

General observations from the study: Detection of GvH clones occurred in recipient marrow, and some had their first appearance in ileum or blood. Patients with graft-donor T cell macrochimerism had high graft-versus-host to host-versus-graft clonal ratios in allografts.

Investigators treated the graft tissue so that it released intraepithelial and lamina propria lymphocytes. Clones were sequenced by immunoSEQ multiplex PCR, and TCRdb holds only the in-frame ones, with some missing. Here the sample spans about 17,000 clones, roughly 79% being singletons. In the case of this clone: Its specificity is unknown.

This sequence originates from a human patient who received an intestinal transplant, so some T cells may come from the graft donor. Sample: ileum tissue, taken about 430 days after intestinal transplant.

CDR3 sequence: CASSQAPGAGEQFF. In nucleotides, the CDR3 is TGCGCCAGCAGCCAAGCTCCGGGGGCGGGTGAGCAGTTCTTC. This rearrangement joins TRBV4-3 to TRBJ2-1; D may be TRBD1 or TRBD2 (6 bases each). Germline-derived CDR1 and CDR2 are LGHNA and YSLEER. CDR3 size: 14 residues. V was clipped by 1 base and J by 9 bases, with 13 bases between them.